The 14 T cell receptor beta chains below come from one sample, sequenced in a study of blood T cell repertoires in COVID-19. Sequencing was performed with immunoSEQ multiplex PCR; in TCRdb, only in-frame clones are kept and a portion is missing. The sample consists of roughly 200,000 clones, 85% to 90% of them appearing once. Source material: PBMCs or T cells enriched from blood (not recorded which). The origin of the receptors is a man aged 30-40 years who had recovered from COVID-19.

The CDR3 region has the DNA TGTGCCAGCAGTTCGGGGGTCAACACTGAAGCTTTCTTT. It codes for CASSSGVNTEAFF. This rearrangement joins TRBV27 to TRBJ1-1; maybe TRBD1 (5 bases). The V and J ends lost 4 bases and 2 bases respectively, with 8 bases between them. CDR1 is MNHEY, CDR2 SMNVEV, per germline (reference sequence). The CDR3 totals 13 residues.

This rearrangement joins TRBV3-1 (or the pseudogene TRBV3-2) to TRBJ2-3; 7 positions agree with TRBD2. Germline CDR1 LGHDT, CDR2 YNNKEL (reference sequence). The CDR3 has 17 amino acids. Germline trimming cut 1 base from V and 3 bases from J; bases unmatched to any gene: 10. CDR3 nucleotides: TGTGCCAGCAGCCAAGTACTGGCGGGAGAGTGGACAGATACGCAGTATTTT. Translating gives CASSQVLAGEWTDTQYF.

This rearrangement joins TRBV6-6 to TRBJ1-5; possible D gene TRBD1, 6 bases. The CDR3 spans 13 residues. Germline CDR1 and CDR2: MNHNY and SVGAGI (reference sequence). Trimming shortened V by 7 bases and J by 4 bases, and 11 bases separated the two germline ends. The CDR3 here is CASTLTGNQPQHF. In DNA form, the CDR3 reads TGTGCCAGCACCCTAACAGGGAATCAGCCCCAGCATTTT.

The chain links TRBV27 to TRBJ1-6; 7 bases align to TRBD1. Germline-derived CDR1 and CDR2 are MNHEY and SMNVEV (reference sequence). This CDR3 has 16 amino acids. After removal of 6 bases from V and 7 bases from J, the junction contained 12 bases not matched to a gene. CDR3 sequence (DNA): TGTGCCAGCAGGCCACTTAGACAGGGTGGAAATTCACCCCTCCACTTT. This translates into CASRPLRQGGNSPLHF.

The chain uses TRBV19 and TRBJ2-7, with D possibly TRBD1 on 5 matching bases. This CDR3 comprises 11 residues. From germline, CDR1 is LNHDA and CDR2 SQIVND (reference sequence). V lost 6 bases and J lost 5, with 8 bases in between. CDR3 loop: CASRLGDEQYF. As DNA, the CDR3 is TGTGCCAGTAGGCTAGGGGACGAGCAGTACTTC.

This chain joins TRBV4-1 and TRBJ1-2, with TRBD1 matching over 7 bases. CDR3 length: 16 amino acids. J was trimmed by 4 bases and V by 6 bases; bases with no gene match: 14. CDR1 is MGHRA and CDR2 is YSYEKL in the germline V gene. CDR3: CASRLRGDSNSYGYTF. The CDR3 bases are TGCGCCAGCAGGCTCAGGGGGGACAGCAACTCCTATGGCTACACCTTC.

The J gene is TRBJ2-1, the V gene TRBV9; 7 nucleotides agree with TRBD2. The J segment lost 1 base and the V segment lost 4 bases, leaving 5 bases of the junction unmatched. The CDR3 contains 15 residues. Germline assignment: CDR1 SGDLS and CDR2 YYNGEE. For the CDR3, the DNA is TGTGCCAGCAGCTCTGAGCGGGGATCCTACAATGAGCAGTTCTTC. Encoded protein: CASSSERGSYNEQFF. Full variable domain (rest looked up from reference TRBV9 and TRBJ2-1): DSGVTQTPKHLITATGQRVTLRCSPRSGDLSVYWYQQSLDQGLQFLIQYYNGEERAKGNILERFSAQQFPDLHSELNLSSLELGDSALYFCASSSERGSYNEQFFGPGTRLTVL.

The chain couples TRBV6-1 to TRBJ2-3; 7 positions agree with TRBD2. The CDR3 extends over 16 amino acids. Germline trimming cut 4 bases from V and 5 bases from J; bases unmatched to any gene: 12. Germline V gene sequence: CDR1 MNHNS, CDR2 SASEGT. CDR3 sequence reads: CASSVFAAGARDTQYF. CDR3 nucleotides: TGTGCCAGCAGTGTCTTTGCGGCGGGAGCAAGAGATACGCAGTATTTT.

The genes are TRBV21-1 and TRBJ2-7; the table gives TRBD1 as D, unverified against the DNA. TRBV21-1 represents a pseudogene. This CDR3 has 17 residues. This CDR3 reads CASSNPRTGGNSYEQYF. The CDR3 region has the DNA TGTGCCAGCAGCAATCCCCGGACAGGGGGGAACTCCTACGAGCAGTACTTC.

The gene calls are TRBV7-9 and TRBJ2-3, with D maybe TRBD2 (5 bases). The V end lost 0 bases, the J end lost 4 bases, and 8 bases lay between the germline ends. The CDR3 spans 14 residues. Germline V gives CDR1 SEHNR, CDR2 FQNEAQ (reference sequence). The CDR3 DNA sequence: TGTGCCAGCAGCTTAGCCAGCGGCGCAGATACGCAGTATTTT. This translates into CASSLASGADTQYF.

The gene calls are TRBV6-9 and TRBJ2-2; 8 nucleotides align to TRBD1. V dropped 6 bases and J dropped 3; count of bases not matched to a gene: 18. Germline V lookup: CDR1 MNHGY, CDR2 SVAAGI. The CDR3 is made up of 19 amino acids. CDR3 sequence: CASSRPRDRLPKDTGELFF. CDR3 nucleotides: TGTGCCAGCAGCCGTCCGCGGGACAGGCTCCCGAAGGACACCGGGGAGCTGTTTTTT.

V and J are TRBV5-6 and TRBJ2-2; 7 positions agree with TRBD1. Germline V gene sequence: CDR1 SGHDT, CDR2 YYEEEE. J gave up 1 base and V 2 bases, and 11 bases lay outside the gene matches. CDR3 length: 18 residues. The CDR3 sequence is CASSFLLPWTGNTGELFF. The CDR3 nucleotides read TGTGCCAGCAGCTTCTTGTTGCCTTGGACAGGGAACACCGGGGAGCTGTTTTTT.

This chain uses TRBV10-3 with TRBJ2-1, with 12 positions matching TRBD2. The CDR3 is made up of 17 amino acids. Germline trimming cut 0 bases from V and 6 bases from J; bases unmatched to any gene: 6. CDR1 is ENHRY, CDR2 SYGVKD, per germline. DNA for the CDR3: TGTGCCATCAGTGAGTCCCTACTAGCGGGGGGTTCCAATGAGCAGTTCTTC. The encoded protein is CAISESLLAGGSNEQFF.

This clone is a singleton in its sample. The chain joins TRBV28 to TRBJ2-7, with 9 bases that match TRBD1. The germline gives CDR1 MDHEN, CDR2 SYDVKM. Trimming removed 11 bases from V and 5 bases from J; junction bases left unmatched: 13. The CDR3 sequence is 14 residues long. CDR3 in amino acids: CAVRALRDRDEQYF. The DNA of the CDR3 is TGTGCCGTCAGGGCCCTCCGGGACAGGGACGAGCAGTACTTC.